The 4 T cell receptor beta chains listed next were all sequenced from one sample in a study of technical replicates of blood from a handful of donors. Generated by immunoSEQ multiplex PCR, the TCRdb table keeps only in-frame clones and is missing some. The sample records about 88,000 clones, 85% to 95% being singletons. Sequenced sample: T cells isolated from PBMCs. Receptors were obtained from a human donor in good health.

The CDR3: CASIRTGSSYEQYF. CDR3 bases: TGTGCCAGCATAAGGACAGGAAGCTCCTACGAGCAGTACTTC. This rearrangement joins TRBV6-5 to TRBJ2-7; TRBD1 aligns across 7 bases. Unmatched junction bases numbered 6, after V lost 7 bases and J lost 0 bases. The germline CDR1 and CDR2 sequences are MNHEY and SVGAGI. The length of the CDR3 is 14 residues.

The chain uses TRBV7-6 and TRBJ1-4, with a tentative D call TRBD1 (6 bases). The V end lost 6 bases, the J end lost 2 bases, and 10 bases lay between the germline ends. The CDR3 covers 14 residues. Germline-derived CDR1 and CDR2 are SGHVS and FNYEAQ. CDR3 residues: CASSAGVTNEKLFF. DNA of the CDR3: TGTGCCAGCAGTGCAGGGGTGACTAATGAAAAACTGTTTTTT.

The rearrangement links TRBV2 to TRBJ1-5, with 7 bases lining up with TRBD1. Germline V gene lookup returns CDR1 SNHLY and CDR2 FYNNEI. The CDR3 spans 13 residues. The ends lost 5 bases at V and 5 bases at J; junction bases unmatched: 3. The DNA for the CDR3 is TGTGCCAGCAGTCCCAGGGGGGATCAGCCCCAGCATTTT. It is translated as CASSPRGDQPQHF. Full variable domain (remainder filled in from reference TRBV2 and TRBJ1-5): EPEVTQTPSHQVTQMGQEVILRCVPISNHLYFYWYRQILGQKVEFLVSFYNNEISEKSEIFDDQFSVERPDGSNFTLKIRSTKLEDSAMYFCASSPRGDQPQHFGDGTRLSIL.

The rearrangement links TRBV11-2 to TRBJ2-1; 7 bases fit TRBD2. Germline V lookup: CDR1 SGHAT, CDR2 FQNNGV. V shed 4 bases and J 8 bases; nucleotides not matched to a gene: 14. This CDR3 is built from 16 residues. CDR3 DNA sequence: TGTGCCAGCAGCTCCGTCCGGGGGGTTCGGGCCCATGAGCAGTTCTTC. This encodes CASSSVRGVRAHEQFF.